The clone carrying this T cell receptor beta chain was seen more than once but under ten times. The CDR3 runs 12 residues. V was pared by 0 bases and J by 7 bases, with 7 bases between. CDR1 and CDR2 from the germline V gene are DFQATT and SNEGSKA (reference sequence). This specimen belongs to a study of T cells in Graves' hyperthyroidism and ophthalmopathy. Using RNA transcripts as the source, TCR beta CDR3 regions were amplified. Initially, a first-round RT-PCR of the TCR CDR3 employed the HTBI primer set. One entry per CDR3 protein, called by TCRdb with MiXCR from the multiplex PCR reads. The table includes about 340,000 distinct CDR3 sequences, roughly 18% detected once. Hyperthyroidism patients were newly diagnosed, had disease duration under 2 months, and were aged 18 to 65 years.

The sequenced material came from blood. This sequence originates from a woman aged 45-65 years with Graves' hyperthyroidism. This chain uses TRBV20-1 with TRBJ2-1, with D tentatively TRBD1 or TRBD2 (5 bases each). CDR3 sequence: CSAREGENEQFF. For the CDR3, the DNA is TGCAGTGCTAGAGAAGGGGAGAATGAGCAGTTCTTC.